A single sample is the source of the 4 T cell receptor beta chains below, sequenced in a study of cytomegalovirus exposure and HLA in healthy donors. Clones were read by immunoSEQ multiplex PCR, and TCRdb kept only the in-frame ones, dropping some. The repertoire has about 110,000 clones, 95% of them found once; the top ten carry 0.67%. Sequenced: PBMCs. All receptors derive from a woman aged 18-30 years in good health and CMV-seronegative.

The rearrangement joins TRBV5-6 to TRBJ1-2; TRBD1 matches 7 bases. This CDR3 is 15 amino acids long. With V trimmed by 2 bases and J by 5 bases, 9 bases remained unmatched. Germline values: CDR1 SGHDT, CDR2 YYEEEE. The CDR3 here is CASSFREAGGYGYTF. The DNA of the CDR3 is TGTGCCAGCAGCTTTCGCGAGGCAGGGGGTTATGGCTACACCTTC.

In its sample, this clone was seen once. The chain carries TRBV5-1 and TRBJ2-2; D remains unclear. The length of the CDR3 is 12 residues. Trimming removed 0 bases at V and 7 bases at J, with 4 bases between. Per germline, CDR1 SGHRS and CDR2 YFSETQ. DNA of the CDR3: TGCGCCAGCAGCTTGGCCGGCGGGGAGCTGTTTTTT. As protein: CASSLAGGELFF.

The chain links TRBV10-3 to TRBJ2-3, with D possibly matching TRBD2 (6 bases). Germline V gene lookup returns CDR1 ENHRY and CDR2 SYGVKD. Trimming pared 3 bases from V and 9 bases from J, leaving 22 bases between. The CDR3 has 16 residues. The CDR3 bases are TGTGCCATCAGTGACCCGGGACGGGGACTCCCGGGGACGCAGTATTTT. This gives the protein CAISDPGRGLPGTQYF.

The DNA of the CDR3 is TGCGCCAGCAGCCAAGAGCGGTCGGGTGACAGTTGGACAGATACGCAGTATTTT. Amino acids: CASSQERSGDSWTDTQYF. The V call is TRBV4-1, the J call TRBJ2-3; D perhaps matches TRBD1 (5 bases). Germline CDR1 is MGHRA and CDR2 is YSYEKL. CDR3 length: 18 residues. V lost 0 bases to trimming and J lost 3 bases, with 19 bases between them.